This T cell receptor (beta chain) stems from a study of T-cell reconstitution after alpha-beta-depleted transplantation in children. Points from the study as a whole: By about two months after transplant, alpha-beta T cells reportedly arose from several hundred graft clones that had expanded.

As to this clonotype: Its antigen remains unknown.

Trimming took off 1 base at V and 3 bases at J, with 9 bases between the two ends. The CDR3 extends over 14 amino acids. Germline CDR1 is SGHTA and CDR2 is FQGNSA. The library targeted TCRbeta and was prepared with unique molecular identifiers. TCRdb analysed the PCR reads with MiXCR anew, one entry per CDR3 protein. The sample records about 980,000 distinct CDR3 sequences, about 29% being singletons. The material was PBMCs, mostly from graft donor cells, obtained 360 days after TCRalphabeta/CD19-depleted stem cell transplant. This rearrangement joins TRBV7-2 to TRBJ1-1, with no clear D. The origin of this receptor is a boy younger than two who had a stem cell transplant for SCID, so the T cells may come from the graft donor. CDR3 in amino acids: CASSLGEWYTEAFF. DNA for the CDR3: TGTGCCAGCAGCTTAGGCGAGTGGTACACTGAAGCTTTCTTT.